This T cell receptor (beta chain) was sequenced for a study of human CD4 T cells and Enterobacteriaceae. Germline V gives CDR1 SGHDT, CDR2 YYEEEE. Trimming left V 4 bases short and J 4 bases short, with 12 bases between. This CDR3 has 14 residues. The method was immunoSEQ multiplex PCR; TCRdb's version includes in-frame clones alone and lacks a portion of them. The sample consists of about 25,000 clones, roughly 80% of them appearing once. Sorting took every CD4+ cell except CD45RA+CCR7+CD95- naive cells, reaching over 95% purity. Healthy donors' blood was sourced from blood donation centers in Switzerland. Sorted cells lacked CD8+, CD14+, CD16+, CD56+, CD19+ and CD25-bright cells.

The receptor was isolated from a human donor in good health. The chain carries TRBV5-6 and TRBJ1-3, with TRBD1 as a possible D gene (6 bases). Material: memory CD4+ T cells from blood. The CDR3 region is CASSPRGAGNTIYF. The CDR3 DNA follows: TGTGCCAGCAGCCCCCGGGGGGCAGGAAACACCATATATTTT.